The rows below give T cell receptor beta chains drawn from one sample of a study of Ad26.COV2.S vaccination and SARS-CoV-2 variants. Sequenced by immunoSEQ multiplex PCR; TCRdb stores in-frame clones only, minus some. The repertoire holds about 350,000 clones, with about 88% as singletons. This specimen consisted of peripheral blood, obtained in a trial of Ad26.COV2.S vaccine versus placebo. The receptor set was obtained from a person between 18 and 65 years old who received the Ad26.COV2.S COVID-19 vaccine or a placebo. Both conserved end residues are part of each CDR3. Each record gives: V gene, clone size, J gene, D gene, CDR3 length, CDR3 protein, CDR3 DNA. The D gene is left open where the match is weak. Rows give clone size only sometimes, using once, few, many, or a class for an expanded clone.

>TRBV18|-|TRBJ1-6|-|16
CASSPGRAIVDGTLHF
TGTGCCAGCTCACCAGGCCGAGCGATCGTCGATGGAACCCTCCACTTT
>TRBV18|-|TRBJ2-5|-|14
CASSPPSGRETQYF
TGTGCCAGCTCACCACCTTCAGGGCGGGAGACCCAGTACTTC
>TRBV5-4|-|TRBJ1-1|TRBD1|14
CASSSGQLIPEAFF
TGTGCCAGCAGCTCGGGACAGCTCATCCCTGAAGCTTTCTTT
>TRBV19|-|TRBJ1-4|TRBD1|15
CASSWQGVTNEKLFF
TGTGCCAGTAGTTGGCAGGGGGTCACTAATGAAAAACTGTTTTTT
>TRBV19|-|TRBJ2-2|-|16
CASRPQGGRTTGELFF
TGTGCCAGTAGACCCCAGGGGGGACGAACCACCGGGGAGCTGTTTTTT
>TRBV25-1|-|TRBJ1-3|-|16
CASRDPLSASGNTIYF
TGTGCCAGCCGCGATCCACTAAGTGCCTCTGGAAACACCATATATTTT
>TRBV4-1|-|TRBJ2-2|-|16
CASSLGRSGVTGELFF
TGCGCCAGCAGCCTAGGGAGATCGGGGGTCACCGGGGAGCTGTTTTTT
>TRBV4-3|-|TRBJ2-7|-|14
CASSQDGQDYEQYF
TGCGCCAGCAGCCAAGATGGGCAGGACTACGAGCAGTACTTC
>TRBV10-3|once|TRBJ2-3|TRBD1|16
CAISDSDRAGTDTQYF
TGTGCCATCAGTGATTCGGACAGGGCAGGCACAGATACGCAGTATTTT
>TRBV19|-|TRBJ2-1|-|13
CAGSRGAGNEQFF
TGTGCCGGATCGAGGGGCGCAGGTAATGAGCAGTTCTTC
>TRBV27|-|TRBJ2-7|-|15
CASSFGLARGHEQYF
TGTGCCAGCAGTTTCGGGCTAGCGAGAGGTCACGAGCAGTACTTC
>TRBV3-1/TRBV3-2|-|TRBJ2-1|-|12
CASSSLRGEQFF
TGTGCCAGCAGCTCTCTGAGAGGTGAGCAGTTCTTC
>TRBV27|-|TRBJ1-1|TRBD1|14
CASSLDRVRTEAFF
TGTGCCAGCAGTTTGGACAGGGTGAGAACTGAAGCTTTCTTT
>TRBV19|-|TRBJ1-2|-|15
CASSTITGGSNGYTF
TGTGCCAGTAGTACGATTACAGGTGGCTCTAATGGCTACACCTTC
>TRBV6-2/TRBV6-3|-|TRBJ1-1|-|15
CASSPQGFGGTEAFF
TGTGCCAGCAGTCCCCAGGGGTTTGGGGGAACTGAAGCTTTCTTT
>TRBV11-2|once|TRBJ2-4|-|14
CASSLDRELNIQYF
TGTGCCAGCAGCTTAGACCGCGAATTAAACATTCAGTACTTC
>TRBV11-1|many|TRBJ2-7|TRBD1|15
CASSPRDRGIYEQYF
TGTGCCAGCAGCCCCAGGGACAGGGGAATCTACGAGCAGTACTTC
>TRBV19|-|TRBJ2-3|-|13
CASSIEVGDTQYF
TGTGCCAGTAGTATTGAAGTGGGGGATACGCAGTATTTT
>TRBV6-5|-|TRBJ2-2|TRBD2|15
CASTRLAGNTGELFF
TGTGCCAGTACCCGACTAGCGGGGAACACCGGGGAGCTGTTTTTT
>TRBV7-2|-|TRBJ2-7|-|14
CASSFDAAKYEQYF
TGTGCCAGCAGCTTTGATGCGGCGAAGTACGAGCAGTACTTC
>TRBV7-2|-|TRBJ2-1|TRBD2|15
CASSQGLANYNEQFF
TGTGCCAGCAGCCAGGGACTAGCTAACTACAATGAGCAGTTCTTC
>TRBV9|-|TRBJ2-3|TRBD2|15
CASSVLAGGEDTQYF
TGTGCCAGCAGCGTCCTAGCGGGGGGGGAAGATACGCAGTATTTT
>TRBV28|-|TRBJ2-6|-|17
CASRPTGPSSGANVLTF
TGTGCCAGCAGACCTACGGGACCGAGCTCTGGGGCCAACGTCCTGACTTTC
>TRBV6-5|-|TRBJ2-7|-|15
CASSYSIGGSYEQYF
TGTGCCAGCAGTTACTCGATCGGGGGCTCCTACGAGCAGTACTTC
>TRBV7-2|few|TRBJ2-1|-|13
CASSFYRVNEQFF
TGTGCCAGCAGCTTTTACAGGGTTAATGAGCAGTTCTTC
>TRBV4-1|few|TRBJ1-6|-|13
CASSQEFNSPLHF
TGCGCCAGCAGCCAAGAATTCAATTCACCCCTCCACTTT
>TRBV28|-|TRBJ2-5|TRBD1|17
CASSLDRGPRLRETQYF
TGTGCCAGCAGTTTAGACAGGGGACCCCGCCTGCGGGAGACCCAGTACTTC
>TRBV19|-|TRBJ2-5|-|14
CASDPGGQQETQYF
TGTGCCAGCGATCCAGGAGGACAGCAAGAGACCCAGTACTTC
>TRBV5-4|-|TRBJ2-2|-|16
CASSPGGTGYTGELFF
TGTGCCAGCAGCCCGGGAGGGACAGGGTACACCGGGGAGCTGTTTTTT
>TRBV9|-|TRBJ2-1|TRBD2|17
CASSVEVAGGPDNEQFF
TGTGCCAGCAGCGTAGAGGTAGCGGGGGGGCCGGACAATGAGCAGTTCTTC
>TRBV27|-|TRBJ2-1|TRBD1|15
CASSPRGRGRYEQFF
TGTGCCAGCAGTCCCAGGGGGCGGGGTAGGTATGAGCAGTTCTTC
>TRBV15|few|TRBJ2-2|-|14
CATSRYGGNGELFF
TGTGCCACCAGCCGTTATGGGGGAAACGGGGAGCTGTTTTTT
>TRBV7-3|once|TRBJ2-1|-|16
CASTLWGGSSYNEQFF
TGTGCCAGCACCCTATGGGGGGGCAGCTCCTACAATGAGCAGTTCTTC
>TRBV19|-|TRBJ1-2|TRBD1|11
CATQGARGYTF
TGTGCCACACAGGGGGCGCGCGGCTACACCTTC
>TRBV5-4|-|TRBJ2-7|TRBD1|14
CASSRQGATYEQYF
TGTGCCAGCAGCCGACAGGGGGCTACCTACGAGCAGTACTTC
>TRBV5-6|-|TRBJ2-3|-|15
CASSRTWGGYDTQYF
TGTGCCAGCAGCCGAACGTGGGGTGGGTATGATACGCAGTATTTT
>TRBV6-4|-|TRBJ2-2|-|14
CASKPDANTGELFF
TGTGCCAGCAAACCTGATGCGAACACCGGGGAGCTGTTTTTT
>TRBV15|-|TRBJ2-2|TRBD1|15
CATNEDRGRTGELFF
TGTGCCACCAACGAAGACAGGGGAAGGACCGGGGAGCTGTTTTTT
>TRBV3-1/TRBV3-2|-|TRBJ2-2|-|17
CASSQDSSAGKSGELFF
TGTGCCAGCAGCCAAGACTCGTCCGCGGGAAAGTCCGGGGAGCTGTTTTTT
>TRBV5-1|-|TRBJ1-1|-|14
CASSFEGMNTEAFF
TGCGCCAGCAGCTTCGAGGGGATGAACACTGAAGCTTTCTTT
>TRBV19|once|TRBJ2-5|-|14
CASSIDTLSGAQYF
TGTGCCAGTAGTATAGATACCCTCTCGGGGGCCCAGTACTTC
>TRBV7-3|-|TRBJ2-1|-|13
CASSQIGYNEQFF
TGTGCCAGCAGCCAAATCGGCTACAATGAGCAGTTCTTC
>TRBV5-1|-|TRBJ2-7|TRBD1|15
CASRPNQGQIYEQYF
TGCGCCAGCAGGCCCAATCAGGGACAGATCTACGAGCAGTACTTC
>TRBV4-3|-|TRBJ1-4|-|17
CASSRLGEGLTNEKLFF
TGCGCCAGCAGCCGATTGGGGGAGGGATTGACTAATGAAAAACTGTTTTTT
>TRBV28|once|TRBJ2-3|-|15
CASSSPQRDTDTQYF
TGTGCCAGCAGTTCCCCCCAGCGAGACACAGATACGCAGTATTTT
>TRBV30|-|TRBJ1-6|TRBD1|14
CAWSGTGTNSPLHF
TGTGCCTGGAGCGGGACAGGGACCAATTCACCCCTCCACTTT
>TRBV15|-|TRBJ2-7|-|14
CATSDNTEAYEQYF
TGTGCCACCAGCGATAACACCGAGGCCTACGAGCAGTACTTC
>TRBV29-1|-|TRBJ1-1|TRBD1|14
CSVEVGRGHSEAFF
TGCAGCGTTGAAGTGGGCAGGGGGCACTCTGAAGCTTTCTTT
>TRBV19|-|TRBJ2-2|TRBD2|17
CASKVGTSGGASGELFF
TGTGCCAGTAAGGTCGGGACTAGCGGGGGGGCCTCCGGGGAGCTGTTTTTT
>TRBV5-1|-|TRBJ2-3|TRBD1|21
CASSLAPSGQGVGSSTDTQYF
TGCGCCAGCAGCTTGGCTCCCTCCGGACAGGGGGTCGGCTCTAGCACAGATACGCAGTATTTT
>TRBV5-8|-|TRBJ2-1|-|13
CASSFMGGNEQFF
TGTGCCAGCAGCTTCATGGGGGGAAATGAGCAGTTCTTC
>TRBV18|-|TRBJ1-2|-|12
CASSPADYGYTF
TGTGCCAGCTCACCGGCAGACTATGGCTACACCTTC
>TRBV6-5|-|TRBJ1-2|TRBD1|14
CASSFYRGSLGYTF
TGTGCCAGCAGTTTCTACAGGGGTTCCCTTGGCTACACCTTC